The 27 T cell receptor beta chains below come from one sample, sequenced in a study of T cells in women clearing cervical HPV infection. Data came from immunoSEQ multiplex PCR; TCRdb stores just in-frame clones and leaves some out. The repertoire table contains 20,000 to 25,000 clones. The material sequenced was blood buffy coat. These receptors all stem from a woman between 18 and 70 years old with a cervical HPV16 infection that either progressed to CIN3+ or cleared (not recorded which).

This CDR3 reads CASSPPDRAPNYGYTF. The CDR3 DNA, read in part, is TGTGCCAGCTCACCACCCGACAGGGCACCGAACTATGGC. The chain links TRBV18 to TRBJ1-2; 7 positions match TRBD1. The DNA ends 3 residues before the CDR3 does, and the rest of the CDR3 is filled in from the germline J gene. The CDR3 extends over 16 amino acids. V gave up 0 bases and J gave up 2 bases; unmatched junction bases: 6. The germline gives CDR1 KGHSH, CDR2 LQKENI.

About this clone itself: The CDR3 end lies 3 residues beyond the end of the read and is filled in from the germline J gene. The chain is built from TRBV5-1 and TRBJ1-5; TRBD1 is a possible D gene (5 bases). Germline V lookup: CDR1 SGHRS, CDR2 YFSETQ. This CDR3 spans 15 amino acids. V was trimmed by 0 bases and J by 3 bases, leaving 10 bases between them. The sequenced part of the CDR3 DNA is TGCGCCAGCAGCTTGGCGGGGGGACCCAATCAGCCC. The encoded protein is CASSLAGGPNQP. The entire CDR3 reads CASSLAGGPNQPQHF.

A remark on this clone: The CDR3 end lies 3 residues beyond the end of the read and is filled in from the germline J gene. This chain uses TRBV19 with TRBJ1-2; 9 bases line up with TRBD1. CDR3 length equals 20 residues. From germline, CDR1 is LNHDA and CDR2 SQIVND (reference sequence). The ends lost 3 bases at V and 4 bases at J; junction bases unmatched: 21. Incomplete CDR3 DNA: TGTGCCAGTAGTATTCTATTGAGGGACAGGGATTGGGGCGAAGGCTATGGC. This encodes CASSILLRDRDWGEGYG. The full CDR3 sequence reads CASSILLRDRDWGEGYGYTF.

Turning to this clone: The read ends 3 residues before the CDR3 terminus; that terminus is restored from the germline J gene. The rearrangement joins TRBV20-1 to TRBJ2-7, with 7 bases aligning to TRBD2. CDR1 is DFQATT, CDR2 SNEGSKA, per germline (reference sequence). The CDR3 extends over 16 amino acids. The ends lost 1 base at V and 2 bases at J; junction bases unmatched: 11. CDR3 DNA (partial): TGCAGTGCTAGAGTTAGGTCGTGGGGGGGAACCTACGAG. Encoded protein: CSARVRSWGGTYE. The whole CDR3 region reads CSARVRSWGGTYEQYF.

Worth noting for this clone: The CDR3 is cut off 3 residues early in the read; its end comes from the germline J gene. V gene TRBV20-1 combines with J gene TRBJ2-1, with TRBD2 identical over 8 bases. The length of the CDR3 is 14 residues. Germline CDR1 and CDR2: DFQATT and SNEGSKA (reference sequence). The junction had 6 bases not matched to a gene; V was cut back by 8 bases and J by 0 bases. The CDR3 bases that were read are TGCAGTCTCCTGACTAGCGCCTCCTACAATGAG. As protein: CSLLTSASYNE. The entire CDR3 sequence reads CSLLTSASYNEQFF.

A word on this clone: With the read ending 3 residues before the CDR3 end, the germline J gene is used to fill in that end. The chain carries TRBV5-4 and TRBJ1-1; 8 bases are shared with TRBD1. In germline, CDR1 is SGHNT, CDR2 YYREEE (reference sequence). The CDR3 has 15 residues. V trimming: 1 base; J trimming: 4 bases; junction bases outside the gene matches: 6. The chain's CDR3 is CASSLRGTGLTEAFF. The sequenced CDR3 bases are TGTGCCAGCAGCTTGCGGGGGACAGGACTCACTGAA.

On this clone: The read is 3 residues too short to cover the CDR3 end, so that end is filled in from the germline J gene. V is TRBV5-1 and J is TRBJ1-2; 10 positions match TRBD1. V lost 4 bases to trimming and J lost 6 bases; unmatched junction nucleotides: 9. In germline, CDR1 is SGHRS, CDR2 YFSETQ. This CDR3 is built from 15 residues. The CDR3 DNA, read in part, is TGCGCCAGCAGCCTGCGAGAGACAGGGGGCGATGGC. This sequence encodes CASSLRETGGDG. The full CDR3 protein reads CASSLRETGGDGYTF.

On this clone: The CDR3 end falls 3 residues outside the read, so it is completed with the germline J gene. The gene calls are TRBV12-5 and TRBJ2-5; the match to TRBD1 covers 8 bases. V lost 0 bases, J lost 0 bases, and 12 bases stayed unmatched. The CDR3 is made up of 19 amino acids. The germline V gene encodes CDR1 LGHNT and CDR2 FRNRAP. This CDR3 is CASGLVLFGQGRHQETQYF. The sequenced part of the CDR3 DNA is TGTGCTAGTGGTTTGGTACTCTTCGGACAGGGACGCCACCAAGAGACC.

With respect to this clone: Sequencing ends 3 residues short of the CDR3 end; the germline J gene provides the rest. This chain links TRBV3-1 (or the pseudogene TRBV3-2) with TRBJ2-5; TRBD1 matches 11 bases. The V gene end was trimmed by 2 bases and the J gene end by 3 bases; junction bases not matched to a gene: 8. In germline, CDR1 is LGHDT, CDR2 YNNKEL (reference sequence). The CDR3 length is 17 residues. Here the CDR3 reads CASSQNIPGQGEETQYF. The CDR3 bases that were read are TGTGCCAGCAGCCAAAATATACCGGGACAGGGGGAAGAGACC.

Remarks on this clone: The read falls 3 residues short of the CDR3 end, and the missing part is taken from the germline J gene. The rearrangement uses TRBV19 and TRBJ2-7, with 12 positions matching TRBD2. The J segment lost 4 bases and the V segment lost 4 bases, leaving 8 bases of the junction unmatched. CDR1 and CDR2 from the germline V gene are LNHDA and SQIVND (reference sequence). This CDR3 region has 16 residues. The CDR3 region is CASSKASGRAEYEQYF. The CDR3 bases that were read are TGTGCCAGTAGTAAAGCTAGCGGGAGGGCTGAGTACGAG. Looking up the rest from reference TRBV19 and TRBJ2-7 gives the full variable domain: DGGITQSPKYLFRKEGQNVTLSCEQNLNHDAMYWYRQDPGQGLRLIYYSQIVNDFQKGDIAEGYSVSREKKESFPLTVTSAQKNPTAFYLCASSKASGRAEYEQYFGPGTRLTVT.

About this clone: Coverage ceases 3 residues before the CDR3 finishes, and the germline J gene fills in the end. The rearrangement links TRBV19 to TRBJ2-6; 9 bases agree with TRBD1. J lost 3 bases, V lost 7 bases, and 7 bases had no gene match. The germline V gene has CDR1 LNHDA and CDR2 SQIVND (reference sequence). The CDR3 is made up of 16 amino acids. Partial CDR3 DNA: TGTGCCAGTAATTCGGGACAGGGTCTTGGGGCCAACGTC. This sequence encodes CASNSGQGLGANV. The complete CDR3 sequence is CASNSGQGLGANVLTF.

As to this clone: The CDR3 goes on 3 residues after the read ends, and that part is filled in from the germline J gene. This rearrangement joins TRBV6-4 to TRBJ2-1; 12 bases map to TRBD2. V was pared by 6 bases and J by 5 bases, with 5 bases of the junction left unmatched. Germline V CDR1 and CDR2: MRHNA, SNTAGT. This CDR3 is built from 15 residues. The CDR3 here is CASRLTSGGNNEQFF. The covered CDR3 bases are TGTGCCAGCAGGCTAACTAGCGGGGGGAACAATGAG.

Judged by frequency, this clone is medium-sized. The read terminates 3 residues ahead of where the CDR3 ends, so the germline J gene completes it. The J gene is TRBJ1-2, the V gene TRBV2; D not certain. The CDR3 is 14 amino acids. Trimming shortened V by 4 bases and J by 0 bases, and 9 bases separated the two germline ends. In germline, CDR1 is SNHLY, CDR2 FYNNEI. The CDR3 reads CASSVTDTNYGYTF. The covered CDR3 bases are TGTGCCAGCAGTGTAACAGACACTAACTATGGC. The full variable domain, with the rest looked up from reference TRBV2 and TRBJ1-2, is EPEVTQTPSHQVTQMGQEVILRCVPISNHLYFYWYRQILGQKVEFLVSFYNNEISEKSEIFDDQFSVERPDGSNFTLKIRSTKLEDSAMYFCASSVTDTNYGYTFGSGTRLTVV.

Worth noting for this clone: The read halts 3 residues ahead of the CDR3 end, with the missing end drawn from the germline J gene. The chain uses TRBV4-1 and TRBJ2-1, with D unresolved. With 0 bases removed from V and 5 bases from J, the gap between germline ends came to 8 bases. There are 14 residues in the CDR3. Germline CDR1 MGHRA, CDR2 YSYEKL. The CDR3: CASSQDVTDNEQFF. Incomplete CDR3 DNA: TGCGCCAGCAGCCAAGATGTTACTGACAATGAG.

A remark on this clone: Coverage ceases 3 residues before the CDR3 finishes, and the germline J gene fills in the end. The V gene is TRBV7-3, the J gene TRBJ1-3; the D is unclear. The V gene lost 5 bases and the J gene lost 0 bases, with 5 bases spanning the gap. CDR3 length: 13 amino acids. CDR1 is SGHTA, CDR2 FQGTGA, per germline. This chain's CDR3 is CASSDFSGNTIYF. CDR3 DNA (partial): TGTGCCAGCAGCGACTTCTCTGGAAACACC.

Remarks on this clone: The read halts 3 residues ahead of the CDR3 end, with the missing end drawn from the germline J gene. This rearrangement joins TRBV9 to TRBJ2-1; 12 positions match TRBD2. This CDR3 is 15 amino acids long. After removal of 3 bases from V and 7 bases from J, the junction contained 5 bases not matched to a gene. Germline V gene sequence: CDR1 SGDLS, CDR2 YYNGEE. CDR3 bases read: TGTGCCAGCAGCGCTAGCGGGGGGGCGTTAAATGAG. Translated, it gives CASSASGGALNE. The whole CDR3 is CASSASGGALNEQFF.

As regards this clone: Sequencing ends 3 residues short of the CDR3 end; the germline J gene provides the rest. The chain combines TRBV5-4 with TRBJ1-6; no reliable D call. V was pared by 0 bases and J by 5 bases, with 6 bases between. The V gene's germline CDR1 is SGHNT and CDR2 YYREEE (reference sequence). CDR3 length: 14 amino acids. The CDR3 DNA, read in part, is TGTGCCAGCAGCTTGGACAGAAATAATTCACCC. It translates to CASSLDRNNSP. The CDR3 in its entirety is CASSLDRNNSPLHF.

In the case of this clone: The read finishes 3 residues shy of the CDR3 end, and the germline J gene is used to complete it. The chain recombines TRBV30 with TRBJ1-2, with D possibly being TRBD1 (6 bases). Germline CDR1 reads GTSNPN; CDR2 reads SVGIG (reference sequence). Deletions cut 0 bases from V and 5 bases from J, with 13 bases between. The CDR3 spans 14 residues. CDR3 sequence reads: CAWSVRGALYGYTF. Incomplete CDR3 DNA: TGTGCCTGGAGTGTCCGGGGGGCACTTTATGGC.

Worth noting for this clone: The CDR3 end falls 3 residues outside the read, so it is completed with the germline J gene. The chain carries TRBV19 and TRBJ2-7; D is unresolved. This CDR3 has 14 amino acids. Trimming took 5 bases from V and 0 from J, leaving 11 bases between them. CDR1 is LNHDA and CDR2 is SQIVND in the germline V gene (reference sequence). The sequenced part of the CDR3 DNA is TGTGCCAGTAGTCTGACTTCCTACTCCTACGAG. It specifies CASSLTSYSYE. The entire CDR3 protein is CASSLTSYSYEQYF. The whole variable domain, filled in from reference TRBV19 and TRBJ2-7, reads DGGITQSPKYLFRKEGQNVTLSCEQNLNHDAMYWYRQDPGQGLRLIYYSQIVNDFQKGDIAEGYSVSREKKESFPLTVTSAQKNPTAFYLCASSLTSYSYEQYFGPGTRLTVT.

Notes on this clone: The CDR3 end falls 3 residues outside the read, so it is completed with the germline J gene. The chain links TRBV7-9 to TRBJ1-1, with TRBD1 as a possible D gene (6 bases). The ends were cut back, 7 bases at V and 3 bases at J, with 15 bases in the middle. The CDR3 covers 14 residues. CDR1 is SEHNR, CDR2 FQNEAQ, per germline (reference sequence). The part of the CDR3 DNA that was read is TGTGCCAGCACCGCCAAATACAGGGACACTGAA. It specifies CASTAKYRDTE. In full, the CDR3 is CASTAKYRDTEAFF. The full variable domain, rest sourced from reference TRBV7-9 and TRBJ1-1, is DTGVSQNPRHKITKRGQNVTFRCDPISEHNRLYWYRQTLGQGPEFLTYFQNEAQLEKSRLLSDRFSAERPKGSFSTLEIQRTEQGDSAMYLCASTAKYRDTEAFFGQGTRLTVV.

Worth noting for this clone: Coverage ceases 3 residues before the CDR3 finishes, and the germline J gene fills in the end. This chain links TRBV15 with TRBJ2-7; D is unclear. The length of the CDR3 is 15 residues. Germline CDR1 LNHNV, CDR2 YYDKDF (reference sequence). Trimming removed 0 bases from V and 4 bases from J, with 13 bases in between. CDR3 amino acids: CATSRDRLADYEQYF. Partial CDR3 DNA: TGTGCCACCAGCAGAGATCGCTTAGCAGATTACGAG.

As regards this clone: The sequenced fragment ends 3 residues before the CDR3 boundary, so the rest is inferred from the germline J gene. V is TRBV5-1 and J is TRBJ2-7; perhaps TRBD1 as D (6 bases). Per germline, CDR1 SGHRS and CDR2 YFSETQ. The CDR3 is made up of 14 amino acids. The germline V and J ends were trimmed by 4 bases and 4 bases, with 15 bases remaining between them. The covered CDR3 bases are TGCGCCAGCAGCAGGGGGACCCAGTTATACGAG. Its protein product is CASSRGTQLYE. The full CDR3 is CASSRGTQLYEQYF.

As concerns this clone: The read terminates 3 residues before the CDR3 end, so the remaining end is supplied by the germline J gene. The genes are TRBV5-1 and TRBJ1-1, with TRBD1 as a possible D gene (5 bases). The CDR3 spans 15 residues. Per the germline V gene, CDR1 is SGHRS and CDR2 is YFSETQ. V was trimmed by 0 bases and J by 1 base, leaving 10 bases between them. CDR3 bases read: TGCGCCAGCAGCTTGGGAACAGGCGCGAACACTGAA. Its protein product is CASSLGTGANTE. The whole CDR3 protein is CASSLGTGANTEAFF.

On this clone itself: The read terminates 3 residues ahead of where the CDR3 ends, so the germline J gene completes it. The chain combines TRBV20-1 with TRBJ1-2, with D perhaps matching TRBD1 (5 bases). Germline V gene sequence: CDR1 DFQATT, CDR2 SNEGSKA (reference sequence). The CDR3 runs 16 residues. With 0 bases removed from V and 4 bases from J, the gap between germline ends came to 18 bases. CDR3 in amino acids: CSARDLGVTVSYGYTF. The sequenced part of the CDR3 DNA is TGCAGTGCTAGAGATCTAGGGGTGACGGTATCCTATGGC.

With respect to this clone: From the germline J gene comes the end of the CDR3, since the read stops 3 residues before it. The gene calls are TRBV5-1 and TRBJ1-1, with 7 bases aligning to TRBD1. J gave up 2 bases and V 4 bases, and 5 bases lay outside the gene matches. The V gene's germline CDR1 is SGHRS and CDR2 YFSETQ. CDR3 length: 14 residues. CDR3 bases read: TGCGCCAGCAGCCCCAGGGGGGAAAACACTGAA. Protein: CASSPRGENTE. The whole CDR3 sequence is CASSPRGENTEAFF.

CDR3 region: CASSPDRDSPLHF. CDR3 bases read: TGTGCCAGCAGCCCCGACAGGGATTCACCC. The chain joins TRBV7-3 to TRBJ1-6, with TRBD1 identical over 7 bases. The DNA ends 3 residues before the CDR3 does, and the rest of the CDR3 is filled in from the germline J gene. CDR3 length: 13 residues. Germline CDR1 SGHTA, CDR2 FQGTGA. The J segment lost 8 bases and the V segment lost 5 bases, leaving 3 bases of the junction unmatched. The whole variable domain, filled in from reference TRBV7-3 and TRBJ1-6, reads GAGVSQTPSNKVTEKGKYVELRCDPISGHTALYWYRQSLGQGPEFLIYFQGTGAADDSGLPNDRFFAVRPEGSVSTLKIQRTERGDSAVYLCASSPDRDSPLHFGNGTRLTVT.

A word on this clone: The read terminates 3 residues before the CDR3 end, so the remaining end is supplied by the germline J gene. V gene TRBV7-2 combines with J gene TRBJ1-3; unclear D gene. The germline gives CDR1 SGHTA, CDR2 FQGNSA. This CDR3 spans 14 amino acids. The V and J ends lost 3 bases and 4 bases respectively, with 10 bases between them. The CDR3 loop reads CASSFWAQGNTIYF. The part of the CDR3 DNA that was read is TGTGCCAGCAGCTTTTGGGCCCAGGGAAACACC.